Listed here is a single T cell receptor (beta chain). This specimen belongs to a study of blood T cell repertoires in COVID-19. At the level of the study: Some COVID-19 samples were acute and others convalescent; all came from the United States, Italy and Spain. T cells, B-cell-depleted T cells, or PBMCs supplied cDNA or gDNA.

This CDR3 comprises 14 residues. Per the germline V gene, CDR1 is SEHNR and CDR2 is FQNEAQ (reference sequence). The V gene lost 3 bases and the J gene lost 4 bases, with 11 bases spanning the gap. Participants had their cohort set by participant-reported clinical history. Original data processing: Counts of nucleated cells, estimated from reference gene primer amplification, were obtained. Method: immunoSEQ multiplex PCR; TCRdb's copy keeps in-frame clones and lacks some. V and J calls and clone size come straight from that table; D and trimming were deduced from the DNA. The sample lists approximately 220,000 clones, 83% seen once, with 3.5% to 4% in the top ten.

Material for sequencing was PBMCs or T cells enriched from blood (not recorded which). The chain links TRBV7-9 to TRBJ2-3; D possibly corresponds to TRBD1 (6 bases). This clonotype originated in a woman aged 40 to 49 who had been exposed to COVID-19. The CDR3 reads CASSFVSGADTQYF. The CDR3 DNA reads as TGTGCCAGCAGCTTTGTCTCAGGGGCAGATACGCAGTATTTT.